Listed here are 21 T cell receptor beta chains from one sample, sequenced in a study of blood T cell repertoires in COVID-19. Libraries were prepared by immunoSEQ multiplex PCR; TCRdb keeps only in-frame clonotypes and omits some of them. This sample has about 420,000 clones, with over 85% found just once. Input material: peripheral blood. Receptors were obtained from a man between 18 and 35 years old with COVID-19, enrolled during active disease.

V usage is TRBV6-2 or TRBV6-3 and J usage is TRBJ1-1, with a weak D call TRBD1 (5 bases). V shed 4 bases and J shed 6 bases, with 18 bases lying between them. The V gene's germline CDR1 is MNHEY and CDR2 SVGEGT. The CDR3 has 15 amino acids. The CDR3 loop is CASSWLGLTGAEAFF. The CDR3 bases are TGTGCCAGCAGTTGGTTGGGCCTGACGGGGGCTGAAGCTTTCTTT.

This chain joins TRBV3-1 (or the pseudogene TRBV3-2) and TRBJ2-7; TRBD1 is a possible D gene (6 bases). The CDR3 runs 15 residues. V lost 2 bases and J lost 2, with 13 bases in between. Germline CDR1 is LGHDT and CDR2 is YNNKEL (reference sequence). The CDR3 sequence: CASSQPGGSAYEQYF. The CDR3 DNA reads TGTGCCAGCAGCCAACCTGGGGGCAGCGCCTACGAGCAGTACTTC.

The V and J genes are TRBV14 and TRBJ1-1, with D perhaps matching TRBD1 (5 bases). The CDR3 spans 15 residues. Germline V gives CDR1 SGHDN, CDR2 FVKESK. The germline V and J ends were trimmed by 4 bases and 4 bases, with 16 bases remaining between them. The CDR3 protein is CASSPYLKGATEAFF. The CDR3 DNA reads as TGTGCCAGCAGCCCCTACCTGAAAGGGGCCACTGAAGCTTTCTTT.

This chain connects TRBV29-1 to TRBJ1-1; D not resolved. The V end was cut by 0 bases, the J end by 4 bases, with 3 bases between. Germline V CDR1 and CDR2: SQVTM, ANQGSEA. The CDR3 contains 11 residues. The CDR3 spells CSVEDGTEAFF. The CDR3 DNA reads TGCAGCGTTGAAGACGGCACTGAAGCTTTCTTT.

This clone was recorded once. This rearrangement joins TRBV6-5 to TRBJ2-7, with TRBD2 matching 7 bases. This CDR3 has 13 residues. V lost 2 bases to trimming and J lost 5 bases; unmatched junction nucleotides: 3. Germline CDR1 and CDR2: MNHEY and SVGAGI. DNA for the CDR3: TGTGCCAGCAGTTACACCGGGACTAACGAGCAGTACTTC. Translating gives CASSYTGTNEQYF.

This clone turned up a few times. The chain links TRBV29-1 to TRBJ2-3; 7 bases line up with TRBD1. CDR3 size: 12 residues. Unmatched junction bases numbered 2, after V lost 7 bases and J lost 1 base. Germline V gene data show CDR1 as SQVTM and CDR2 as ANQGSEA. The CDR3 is CSAGTGTDTQYF. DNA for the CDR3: TGCAGCGCAGGGACAGGCACAGATACGCAGTATTTT.

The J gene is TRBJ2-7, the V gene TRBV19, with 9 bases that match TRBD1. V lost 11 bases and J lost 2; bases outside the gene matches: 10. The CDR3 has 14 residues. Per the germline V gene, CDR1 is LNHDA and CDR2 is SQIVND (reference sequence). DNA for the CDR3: TGTGCCTCCGGGACAGGGTTTACTCCCTACGAGCAGTACTTC. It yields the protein CASGTGFTPYEQYF.

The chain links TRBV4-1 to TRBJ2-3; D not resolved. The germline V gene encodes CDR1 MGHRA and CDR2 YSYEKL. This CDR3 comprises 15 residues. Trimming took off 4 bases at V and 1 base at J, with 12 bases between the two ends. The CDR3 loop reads CASSPEPGGTDTQYF. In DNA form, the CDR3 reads TGCGCCAGCAGCCCCGAACCCGGTGGCACAGATACGCAGTATTTT.

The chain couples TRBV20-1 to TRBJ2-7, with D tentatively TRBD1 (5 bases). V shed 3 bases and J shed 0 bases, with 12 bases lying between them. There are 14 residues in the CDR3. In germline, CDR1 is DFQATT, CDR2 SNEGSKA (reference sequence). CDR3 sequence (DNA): TGCAGTGCTAGTGGACAATTAGACTCCTACGAGCAGTACTTC. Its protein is CSASGQLDSYEQYF.

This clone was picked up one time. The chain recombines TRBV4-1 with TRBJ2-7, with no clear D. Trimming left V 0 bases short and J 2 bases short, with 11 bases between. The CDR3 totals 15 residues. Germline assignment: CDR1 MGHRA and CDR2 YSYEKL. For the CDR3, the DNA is TGCGCCAGCAGCCAAGATCAGGCCGCTACCTACGAGCAGTACTTC. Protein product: CASSQDQAATYEQYF.

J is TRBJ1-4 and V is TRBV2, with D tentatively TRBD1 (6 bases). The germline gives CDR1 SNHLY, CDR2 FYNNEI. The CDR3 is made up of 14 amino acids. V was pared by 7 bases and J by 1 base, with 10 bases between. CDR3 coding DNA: TGTGCCAGCAACCAAGGGGGAACTAATGAAAAACTGTTTTTT. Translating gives CASNQGGTNEKLFF.

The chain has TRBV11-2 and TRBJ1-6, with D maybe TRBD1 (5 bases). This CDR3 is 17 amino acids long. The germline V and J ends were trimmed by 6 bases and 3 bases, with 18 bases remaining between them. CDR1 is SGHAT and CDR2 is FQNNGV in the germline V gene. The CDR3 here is CASRHSSGGIYNSPLHF. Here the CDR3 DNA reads TGTGCCAGCAGACACTCCTCGGGGGGTATCTATAATTCACCCCTCCACTTT.

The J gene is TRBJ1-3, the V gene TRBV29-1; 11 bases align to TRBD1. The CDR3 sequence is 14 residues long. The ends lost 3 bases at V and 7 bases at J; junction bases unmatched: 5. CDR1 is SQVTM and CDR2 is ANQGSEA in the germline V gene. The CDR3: CSVDSGQGDNTIYF. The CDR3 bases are TGCAGCGTTGACTCGGGACAGGGGGACAACACCATATATTTT.

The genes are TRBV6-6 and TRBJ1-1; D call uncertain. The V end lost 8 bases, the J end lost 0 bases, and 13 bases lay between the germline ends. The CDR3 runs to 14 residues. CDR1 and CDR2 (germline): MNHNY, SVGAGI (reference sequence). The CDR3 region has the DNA TGTGCCAGCGGCAGCCCGGGGATGAACACTGAAGCTTTCTTT. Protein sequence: CASGSPGMNTEAFF.

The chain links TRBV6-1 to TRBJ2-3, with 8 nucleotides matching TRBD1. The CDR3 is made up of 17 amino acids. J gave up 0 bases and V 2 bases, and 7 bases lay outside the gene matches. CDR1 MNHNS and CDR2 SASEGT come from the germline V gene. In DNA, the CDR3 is TGTGCCAGCAGTGAATACCACGGACAGGGTAGCACAGATACGCAGTATTTT. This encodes CASSEYHGQGSTDTQYF.

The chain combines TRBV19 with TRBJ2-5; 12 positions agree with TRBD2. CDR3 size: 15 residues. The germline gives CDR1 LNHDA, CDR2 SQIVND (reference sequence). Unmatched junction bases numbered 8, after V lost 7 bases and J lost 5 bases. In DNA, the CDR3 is TGTGCCAGTACCAGGACTAGCGGGGCTCTGGAGACCCAGTACTTC. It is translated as CASTRTSGALETQYF.

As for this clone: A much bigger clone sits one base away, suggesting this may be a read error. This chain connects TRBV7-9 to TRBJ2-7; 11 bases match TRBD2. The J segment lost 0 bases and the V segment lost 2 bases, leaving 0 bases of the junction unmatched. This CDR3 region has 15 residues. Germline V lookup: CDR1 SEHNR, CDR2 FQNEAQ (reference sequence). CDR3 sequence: CASSLTSGSSYEQYF. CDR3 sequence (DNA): TGTGCCAGCAGCTTAACTAGCGGGAGCTCCTACGAGCAGTACTTC.

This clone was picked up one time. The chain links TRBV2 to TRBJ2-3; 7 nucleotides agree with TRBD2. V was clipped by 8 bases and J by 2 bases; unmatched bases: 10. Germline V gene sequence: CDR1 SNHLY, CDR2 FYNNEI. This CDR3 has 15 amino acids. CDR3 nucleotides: TGTGCCAGCCGCCCTAGCGGAGCTAACACAGATACGCAGTATTTT. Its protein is CASRPSGANTDTQYF. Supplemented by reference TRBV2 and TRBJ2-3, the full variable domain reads EPEVTQTPSHQVTQMGQEVILRCVPISNHLYFYWYRQILGQKVEFLVSFYNNEISEKSEIFDDQFSVERPDGSNFTLKIRSTKLEDSAMYFCASRPSGANTDTQYFGPGTRLTVL.

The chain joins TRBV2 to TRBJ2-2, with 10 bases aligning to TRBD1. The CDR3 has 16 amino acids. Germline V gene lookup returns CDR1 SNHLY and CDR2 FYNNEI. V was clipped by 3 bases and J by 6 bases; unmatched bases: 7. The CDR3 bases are TGTGCCAGCAGTGAGAGCCACGGACAGGGGGCCGGGGAGCTGTTTTTT. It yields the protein CASSESHGQGAGELFF.

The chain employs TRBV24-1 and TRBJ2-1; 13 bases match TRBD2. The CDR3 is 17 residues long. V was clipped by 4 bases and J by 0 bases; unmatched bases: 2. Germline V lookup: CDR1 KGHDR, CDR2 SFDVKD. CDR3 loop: CATSDWTSGGSYNEQFF. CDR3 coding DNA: TGTGCCACCAGTGACTGGACTAGCGGGGGCTCCTACAATGAGCAGTTCTTC.

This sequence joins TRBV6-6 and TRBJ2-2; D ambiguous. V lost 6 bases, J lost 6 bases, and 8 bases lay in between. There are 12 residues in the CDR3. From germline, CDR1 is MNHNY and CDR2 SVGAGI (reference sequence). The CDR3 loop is CASSLASGELFF. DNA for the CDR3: TGTGCCAGCAGCCTGGCCTCCGGGGAGCTGTTTTTT.